The 26 T cell receptor beta chains given below trace back to one sample, sequenced in a study of control samples from healthy donors and cancer patients. This table comes from immunoSEQ multiplex PCR, and its TCRdb copy is limited to in-frame clones, with some not included. The repertoire includes around 110,000 clones, over 90% of them detected once, and roughly 2.6% sits in the top ten. The sequencing input was blood. These receptor sequences come from a young man in good health.

This chain joins TRBV6-1 and TRBJ1-5, with TRBD1 as a possible D gene (5 bases). The CDR3 has 16 residues. Germline assignment: CDR1 MNHNS and CDR2 SASEGT. Trimming shortened V by 3 bases and J by 4 bases, and 16 bases separated the two germline ends. CDR3 bases: TGTGCCAGCAGTGAGGGAGGGGCAGTCGCTAATCAGCCCCAGCATTTT. Translation gives CASSEGGAVANQPQHF.

The chain links TRBV19 to TRBJ1-2; no clear D. The CDR3 is 13 amino acids. Per germline, CDR1 LNHDA and CDR2 SQIVND (reference sequence). V shed 2 bases and J shed 4 bases, with 8 bases lying between them. The CDR3 DNA follows: TGTGCCAGTAGTATACAGGCGTCCTATGGCTACACCTTC. Amino acid sequence: CASSIQASYGYTF.

The V gene is TRBV12-3 or TRBV12-4, the J gene TRBJ2-7; 7 bases align to TRBD1. The V gene end was trimmed by 8 bases and the J gene end by 5 bases; junction bases not matched to a gene: 9. This CDR3 region has 13 residues. CDR3 sequence reads: CASGRSGGHEQYF. CDR3 coding DNA: TGTGCCAGCGGAAGATCAGGGGGACACGAGCAGTACTTC.

CDR3 sequence: CASSLEGRDSPLHF. The CDR3 bases are TGCGCCAGCAGCTTGGAGGGCAGGGATTCACCCCTCCACTTT. The chain is built from TRBV5-1 and TRBJ1-6; TRBD1 is a possible D gene (5 bases). Germline CDR1 SGHRS, CDR2 YFSETQ. The CDR3 consists of 14 residues. V was pared by 0 bases and J by 8 bases, with 9 bases between.

The chain links TRBV19 to TRBJ1-6; D gene uncertain. Looked up from germline, CDR1 is LNHDA and CDR2 is SQIVND (reference sequence). The CDR3 totals 15 residues. V lost 5 bases and J 0 bases, leaving 8 bases between the germline ends. The CDR3 sequence is CASSARSSYNSPLHF. CDR3 bases: TGTGCCAGTAGTGCCCGGAGCTCCTATAATTCACCCCTCCACTTT.

This chain connects TRBV6-1 to TRBJ2-1; no definite D call. Trimming stripped 3 bases from V and 1 base from J, with 19 bases between. The CDR3 extends over 18 amino acids. Germline CDR1 is MNHNS and CDR2 is SASEGT. CDR3 DNA: TGTGCCAGCAGTGAGGGAATGAACCGTTATAGTTCCTACAATGAGCAGTTCTTC. It translates to CASSEGMNRYSSYNEQFF.

The chain uses TRBV7-2 and TRBJ1-2; maybe TRBD1 (6 bases). The CDR3 sequence is 11 residues long. The germline V gene has CDR1 SGHTA and CDR2 FQGNSA. Trimming left V 5 bases short and J 8 bases short, with 9 bases between. The CDR3: CASSPGVGYTF. DNA of the CDR3: TGTGCCAGCAGCCCAGGGGTCGGCTACACCTTC.

The chain joins TRBV6-5 to TRBJ1-4, with a tentative D call TRBD1 (5 bases). The germline V and J ends were trimmed by 2 bases and 4 bases, with 8 bases remaining between them. Germline V CDR1 and CDR2: MNHEY, SVGAGI. The CDR3 contains 14 residues. CDR3 bases: TGTGCCAGCAGTTACAGGGGAGGTAATGAAAAACTGTTTTTT. This translates into CASSYRGGNEKLFF.

The J gene is TRBJ2-7, the V gene TRBV15; 8 bases line up with TRBD1. V lost 1 base and J lost 6; bases outside the gene matches: 20. The CDR3 runs to 19 residues. CDR1 is LNHNV, CDR2 YYDKDF, per germline (reference sequence). The CDR3 DNA reads as TGTGCCACCAGCAGAGGACCTCCCTACAGGGGGTCGAATCCCCGCGAGCAGTACTTC. The encoded protein is CATSRGPPYRGSNPREQYF.

The chain joins TRBV6-5 to TRBJ2-5; 7 bases line up with TRBD2. J was trimmed by 4 bases and V by 7 bases; bases with no gene match: 9. Germline V gene sequence: CDR1 MNHEY, CDR2 SVGAGI. The CDR3 length is 14 residues. The CDR3 reads CASTMGRGIETQYF. CDR3 sequence (DNA): TGTGCCAGCACTATGGGGAGGGGTATAGAGACCCAGTACTTC.

This sequence joins TRBV6-1 and TRBJ2-1; a possible D gene is TRBD1 (6 bases). The CDR3 is 14 residues long. The V and J ends lost 6 bases and 10 bases respectively, with 19 bases between them. Germline V lookup: CDR1 MNHNS, CDR2 SASEGT. The CDR3 region has the DNA TGTGCCAGCAGCCATAGGGACAAGAGGGTCGAGCAGTTCTTC. Translated, it gives CASSHRDKRVEQFF.

The chain has TRBV5-1 and TRBJ2-3, with D perhaps TRBD1 (8 bases). The CDR3 contains 16 residues. V was shortened by 5 bases and J by 3 bases, with 19 bases between the two germline ends. The germline V gene has CDR1 SGHRS and CDR2 YFSETQ. The CDR3, as DNA: TGCGCCAGCAGAGACACAGGGGGAGGGGTGACAGATACGCAGTATTTT. Its protein is CASRDTGGGVTDTQYF. Filled out from reference TRBV5-1 and TRBJ2-3, the complete variable domain reads KAGVTQTPRYLIKTRGQQVTLSCSPISGHRSVSWYQQTPGQGLQFLFEYFSETQRNKGNFPGRFSGRQFSNSRSEMNVSTLELGDSALYLCASRDTGGGVTDTQYFGPGTRLTVL.

The rearrangement joins TRBV6-6 to TRBJ1-2, with D perhaps TRBD1 (5 bases). The CDR3 contains 11 residues. CDR1 is MNHNY, CDR2 SVGAGI, per germline (reference sequence). The V and J ends lost 4 bases and 10 bases respectively, with 10 bases between them. This chain's CDR3 is CASSSRGDYTF. In DNA, the CDR3 is TGTGCCAGCAGTTCTAGGGGCGACTACACCTTC.

The V gene is TRBV15, the J gene TRBJ2-7; 7 nucleotides match TRBD2. V shed 3 bases, J shed 5 bases, and the junction held 10 bases outside the gene matches. The CDR3 is 15 amino acids. The V gene's germline CDR1 is LNHNV and CDR2 YYDKDF (reference sequence). Here the CDR3 DNA reads TGTGCCACCAGCAGTGAGAGGACTAGTCACAACGAGCAGTACTTC. It is translated as CATSSERTSHNEQYF.

V usage is TRBV28 and J usage is TRBJ2-3; 9 bases agree with TRBD2. The germline V gene encodes CDR1 MDHEN and CDR2 SYDVKM. V lost 6 bases and J lost 3; bases outside the gene matches: 13. The CDR3 contains 17 residues. The CDR3 loop reads CASRSPWGGGATDTQYF. The DNA for the CDR3 is TGTGCCAGCAGATCCCCCTGGGGCGGGGGGGCAACAGATACGCAGTATTTT. The variable domain in full, completed from reference TRBV28 and TRBJ2-3, reads DVKVTQSSRYLVKRTGEKVFLECVQDMDHENMFWYRQDPGLGLRLIYFSYDVKMKEKGDIPEGYSVSREKKERFSLILESASTNQTSMYLCASRSPWGGGATDTQYFGPGTRLTVL.

The chain joins TRBV6-1 to TRBJ2-3; TRBD1 might be the D (6 bases). Germline CDR1 is MNHNS and CDR2 is SASEGT. The CDR3 covers 15 residues. Deletions cut 2 bases from V and 1 base from J, with 10 bases between. DNA for the CDR3: TGTGCCAGCAGTGAAAGTCGACAGGGCACAGATACGCAGTATTTT. The encoded protein is CASSESRQGTDTQYF.

V gene TRBV10-3 combines with J gene TRBJ1-5; D uncertain. V was shortened by 2 bases and J by 2 bases, with 7 bases between the two germline ends. Germline-derived CDR1 and CDR2 are ENHRY and SYGVKD. This CDR3 comprises 14 residues. The chain's CDR3 is CAISEGSGNQPQHF. The CDR3 DNA reads as TGTGCCATCAGTGAGGGGTCAGGCAATCAGCCCCAGCATTTT.

V is TRBV6-5 and J is TRBJ2-5; 11 bases fit TRBD1. This CDR3 comprises 13 residues. V was pared by 7 bases and J by 7 bases, with 5 bases of the junction left unmatched. Looked up from germline, CDR1 is MNHEY and CDR2 is SVGAGI. CDR3 sequence (DNA): TGTGCCAGCACCTGGGACAGGGGGGGGACCCAGTACTTC. Its translation is CASTWDRGGTQYF.

The J gene is TRBJ1-6, the V gene TRBV4-2; 9 bases agree with TRBD1. Losses at the gene ends were 8 bases for V and 5 bases for J; bases not matched to a gene: 7. CDR1 is LGHNA and CDR2 is YNFKEQ in the germline V gene. This CDR3 is 15 amino acids long. Here the CDR3 reads CASRTGDRDNSPLHF. CDR3 coding DNA: TGTGCCAGCCGCACCGGGGACAGGGATAATTCACCCCTCCACTTT.

The chain couples TRBV6-5 to TRBJ1-4; D call uncertain. This CDR3 is built from 16 residues. Germline V CDR1 and CDR2: MNHEY, SVGAGI. V lost 0 bases and J 7 bases, leaving 15 bases between the germline ends. As DNA, the CDR3 is TGTGCCAGCAGTTACTCCGTTGAGCAGCACAGTGAAAAACTGTTTTTT. Its protein is CASSYSVEQHSEKLFF.

This clone was counted a single time. The chain is built from TRBV7-9 and TRBJ2-5, with D tentatively TRBD2 (6 bases). Germline V gene sequence: CDR1 SEHNR, CDR2 FQNEAQ (reference sequence). Trimming took off 5 bases at V and 5 bases at J, with 21 bases between the two ends. The CDR3 is 16 residues long. The CDR3 bases are TGTGCCAGCAGCCGACCAAAGGCGGGGCCGGGGGAGACCCAGTACTTC. It encodes CASSRPKAGPGETQYF.

The chain joins TRBV5-1 to TRBJ2-4; 8 bases align to TRBD2. Germline assignment: CDR1 SGHRS and CDR2 YFSETQ. This CDR3 spans 18 amino acids. Trimming at V came to 0 bases and at J to 0 bases, leaving 8 bases not matched to a gene. CDR3 nucleotides: TGCGCCAGCAGCTTGGGCCTAGCGGGTCTACTAGCCAAAAACATTCAGTACTTC. Its translation: CASSLGLAGLLAKNIQYF.

This clone was seen once. The chain carries TRBV6-5 and TRBJ2-3, with 7 bases fitting TRBD2. There are 14 residues in the CDR3. The J segment lost 4 bases and the V segment lost 7 bases, leaving 8 bases of the junction unmatched. Looked up from germline, CDR1 is MNHEY and CDR2 is SVGAGI. CDR3 sequence (DNA): TGTGCCAGCACACAGCGGGGCCGACCAGATACGCAGTATTTT. Translating gives CASTQRGRPDTQYF.

The chain employs TRBV30 and TRBJ2-1; 7 bases are shared with TRBD1. Per the germline V gene, CDR1 is GTSNPN and CDR2 is SVGIG (reference sequence). Unmatched junction bases numbered 6, after V lost 3 bases and J lost 1 base. The CDR3 is made up of 15 amino acids. The CDR3 reads CAWSGSGGSYNEQFF. DNA for the CDR3: TGTGCCTGGAGCGGATCAGGGGGATCCTACAATGAGCAGTTCTTC.

J is TRBJ2-1 and V is TRBV28, with TRBD1 matching 7 bases. The CDR3 extends over 12 amino acids. Germline CDR1 is MDHEN and CDR2 is SYDVKM. V lost 8 bases to trimming and J lost 5 bases; unmatched junction nucleotides: 3. The CDR3 DNA reads TGTGCCAGCGTAGGGACAGACAATGAGCAGTTCTTC. Residues: CASVGTDNEQFF.

The chain recombines TRBV11-2 with TRBJ2-7; no clear D. The CDR3 runs 12 residues. Trimming removed 1 base from V and 2 bases from J, with 3 bases in between. From germline, CDR1 is SGHAT and CDR2 FQNNGV. The CDR3, as DNA: TGTGCCAGCAGCTTAGGAACCTACGAGCAGTACTTC. It specifies CASSLGTYEQYF.